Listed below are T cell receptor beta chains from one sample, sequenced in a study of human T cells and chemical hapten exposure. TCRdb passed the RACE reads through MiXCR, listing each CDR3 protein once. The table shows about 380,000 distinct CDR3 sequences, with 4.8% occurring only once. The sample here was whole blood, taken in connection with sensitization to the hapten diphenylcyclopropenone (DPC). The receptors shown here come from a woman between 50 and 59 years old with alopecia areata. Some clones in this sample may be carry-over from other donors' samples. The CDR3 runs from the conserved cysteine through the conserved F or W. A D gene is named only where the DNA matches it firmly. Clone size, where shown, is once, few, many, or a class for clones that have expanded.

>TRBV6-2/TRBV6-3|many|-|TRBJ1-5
CATDQPQHF
TGTGCCACTGATCAGCCCCAGCATTTT
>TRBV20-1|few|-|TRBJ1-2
CSARKLGNYGYTF
TGCAGTGCTCGCAAACTAGGGAACTATGGCTACACCTTC
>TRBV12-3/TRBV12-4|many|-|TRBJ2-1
CASSFLQRNNEQFF
TGTGCCAGCAGTTTTTTACAGAGAAACAATGAGCAGTTCTTC
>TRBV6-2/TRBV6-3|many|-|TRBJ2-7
CASSYSSAYEQYF
TGTGCCAGCAGTTACTCTAGCGCCTACGAGCAGTACTTC
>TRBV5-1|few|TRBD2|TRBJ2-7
CASSLDGGAEQYF
TGCGCCAGCAGCTTGGACGGGGGGGCCGAGCAGTACTTC
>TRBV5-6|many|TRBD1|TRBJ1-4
CASSIPGQGTEEKLFF
TGTGCCAGCAGCATTCCGGGACAGGGGACGGAGGAAAAACTGTTTTTT
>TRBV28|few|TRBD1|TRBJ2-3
CASSLPGQGVRDTQYF
TGTGCCAGCAGTTTGCCCGGACAGGGGGTCAGAGATACGCAGTATTTT
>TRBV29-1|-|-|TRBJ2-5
CSVERETQYF
TGCAGCGTTGAACGAGAGACCCAGTACTTC
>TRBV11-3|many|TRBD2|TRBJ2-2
CASSLVLAGDGTGELFF
TGTGCCAGCAGCTTAGTACTAGCGGGAGACGGTACCGGGGAGCTGTTTTTT
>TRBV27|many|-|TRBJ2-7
CASSVGTGYEQYF
TGTGCCAGCAGTGTCGGGACTGGCTACGAGCAGTACTTC
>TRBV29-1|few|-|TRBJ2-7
CSVGSQGQYF
TGCAGCGTCGGGAGTCAAGGGCAGTACTTC